This is a list of T cell receptor beta chains from one sample in a study of blood T cell repertoires in COVID-19. Clones were sequenced by immunoSEQ multiplex PCR, and TCRdb holds only the in-frame ones, with some missing. The table shows about 120,000 clones, with 90% occurring only once. The sample comprised peripheral blood. These receptors all come from a human donor with active COVID-19. The donor label of this sample is uncertain. Each CDR3 is given with its conserved first and last residue. Fields, in order: CDR3 length, V gene, D gene, J gene, clone size, CDR3 protein, CDR3 DNA. D genes are given only for firm matches. Only some rows state a clone size, as once, few, many or a class for expanded clones.

cdr3_length: 16; v_call: TRBV7-2; d_call: TRBD2; j_call: TRBJ2-2; clone_size: -; cdr3_aa: CASSYRSGGATGELFF; cdr3_nt: TGTGCCAGCAGCTACCGTAGCGGGGGGGCCACCGGGGAGCTGTTTTTT
cdr3_length: 12; v_call: TRBV30; d_call: -; j_call: TRBJ1-1; clone_size: -; cdr3_aa: CAWSAGYTEAFF; cdr3_nt: TGTGCCTGGAGTGCAGGATACACTGAAGCTTTCTTT
cdr3_length: 15; v_call: TRBV4-3; d_call: TRBD1; j_call: TRBJ1-4; clone_size: -; cdr3_aa: CASSRDTTGREKLFF; cdr3_nt: TGCGCCAGCAGCCGAGATACGACAGGGAGGGAAAAACTGTTTTTT
cdr3_length: 16; v_call: TRBV10-3; d_call: TRBD2; j_call: TRBJ2-3; clone_size: once; cdr3_aa: CAIRPGLAGGSDTQYF; cdr3_nt: TGTGCCATCAGACCTGGACTAGCGGGGGGTTCTGATACGCAGTATTTT
cdr3_length: 14; v_call: TRBV11-2; d_call: -; j_call: TRBJ2-7; clone_size: -; cdr3_aa: CASSSSRGRLEQYF; cdr3_nt: TGTGCCAGCAGCTCTAGTAGGGGTCGCCTCGAGCAGTACTTC
cdr3_length: 12; v_call: TRBV11-2; d_call: -; j_call: TRBJ2-1; clone_size: -; cdr3_aa: CASSSLANEQFF; cdr3_nt: TGTGCCAGCAGCTCGCTAGCCAATGAGCAGTTCTTC
cdr3_length: 16; v_call: TRBV27; d_call: TRBD1; j_call: TRBJ2-7; clone_size: -; cdr3_aa: CASSRSHGTGSYEQYF; cdr3_nt: TGTGCCAGCAGTCGATCTCACGGGACAGGGAGCTACGAGCAGTACTTC
cdr3_length: 13; v_call: TRBV7-9; d_call: -; j_call: TRBJ1-3; clone_size: -; cdr3_aa: CASKQGSGNTIYF; cdr3_nt: TGTGCCAGCAAACAGGGCTCTGGAAACACCATATATTTT
cdr3_length: 18; v_call: TRBV12-2; d_call: -; j_call: TRBJ2-5; clone_size: -; cdr3_aa: CASRPSRGLAGGGETQYF; cdr3_nt: TGTGCAAGTCGCCCCTCGCGGGGACTAGCGGGGGGGGGAGAGACCCAGTACTTC
cdr3_length: 16; v_call: TRBV3-1/TRBV3-2; d_call: TRBD2; j_call: TRBJ2-1; clone_size: -; cdr3_aa: CASSQGGASGGREQFF; cdr3_nt: TGTGCCAGCAGCCAAGGAGGGGCTAGCGGGGGCCGTGAGCAGTTCTTC
cdr3_length: 17; v_call: TRBV4-3; d_call: TRBD1; j_call: TRBJ2-4; clone_size: -; cdr3_aa: CASSQALTGTGRNIQYF; cdr3_nt: TGCGCCAGCAGCCAAGCCCTAACCGGGACAGGGAGAAACATTCAGTACTTC
cdr3_length: 15; v_call: TRBV3-1/TRBV3-2; d_call: TRBD2; j_call: TRBJ2-7; clone_size: -; cdr3_aa: CASSQRTSGGIGQYF; cdr3_nt: TGTGCCAGCAGCCAAAGGACTAGCGGGGGAATCGGGCAGTACTTC
cdr3_length: 19; v_call: TRBV5-1; d_call: -; j_call: TRBJ2-3; clone_size: -; cdr3_aa: CASSFQQGLAVTSTDTQYF; cdr3_nt: TGCGCCAGCAGCTTCCAACAGGGTTTGGCGGTTACTAGCACAGATACGCAGTATTTT
cdr3_length: 16; v_call: TRBV7-2; d_call: -; j_call: TRBJ2-3; clone_size: -; cdr3_aa: CASSPGAGQSRDSVYF; cdr3_nt: TGTGCCAGCAGCCCCGGGGCGGGACAATCACGGGACAGTGTGTATTTT
cdr3_length: 13; v_call: TRBV18; d_call: -; j_call: TRBJ2-7; clone_size: -; cdr3_aa: CASSPSREREQYF; cdr3_nt: TGTGCCAGCTCACCAAGTAGGGAGCGCGAGCAGTACTTC
cdr3_length: 16; v_call: TRBV5-4; d_call: -; j_call: TRBJ1-6; clone_size: -; cdr3_aa: CASSGGSSRDGSPLHF; cdr3_nt: TGTGCCAGCAGCGGGGGCAGTTCTAGAGACGGTTCACCCCTCCACTTT
cdr3_length: 14; v_call: TRBV2; d_call: -; j_call: TRBJ2-4; clone_size: once; cdr3_aa: CASSERLSKNIQYF; cdr3_nt: TGTGCCAGCAGTGAACGTCTGTCGAAAAACATTCAGTACTTC
cdr3_length: 15; v_call: TRBV6-5; d_call: -; j_call: TRBJ1-5; clone_size: -; cdr3_aa: CASSETLGGNQPQHF; cdr3_nt: TGTGCCAGCAGCGAGACTCTCGGGGGCAATCAGCCCCAGCATTTT
cdr3_length: 13; v_call: TRBV25-1; d_call: -; j_call: TRBJ2-7; clone_size: -; cdr3_aa: CASSDLQGHEQYF; cdr3_nt: TGTGCCAGCAGTGACTTACAGGGTCACGAGCAGTACTTC
cdr3_length: 17; v_call: TRBV28; d_call: TRBD2; j_call: TRBJ2-7; clone_size: -; cdr3_aa: CASSIGTSGGAEYEQYF; cdr3_nt: TGTGCCAGCAGTATCGGGACTAGCGGGGGGGCAGAGTACGAGCAGTACTTC
cdr3_length: 16; v_call: TRBV5-1; d_call: TRBD2; j_call: TRBJ2-3; clone_size: -; cdr3_aa: CASSLRGGASGDTQYF; cdr3_nt: TGCGCCAGCAGCTTGCGCGGGGGGGCCTCAGGAGATACGCAGTATTTT
cdr3_length: 15; v_call: TRBV30; d_call: TRBD1; j_call: TRBJ1-2; clone_size: -; cdr3_aa: CAWTNWDRGGYGYTF; cdr3_nt: TGTGCCTGGACCAACTGGGACAGGGGCGGCTATGGCTACACCTTC
cdr3_length: 14; v_call: TRBV5-1; d_call: -; j_call: TRBJ2-5; clone_size: -; cdr3_aa: CASCLLGSQETQYF; cdr3_nt: TGCGCCAGCTGCCTCTTGGGCAGCCAAGAGACCCAGTACTTC
cdr3_length: 17; v_call: TRBV29-1; d_call: -; j_call: TRBJ1-3; clone_size: -; cdr3_aa: CSVAQRTGGLAGNTIYF; cdr3_nt: TGCAGCGTTGCCCAACGCACCGGGGGTCTCGCTGGAAACACCATATATTTT
cdr3_length: 13; v_call: TRBV6-5; d_call: -; j_call: TRBJ1-1; clone_size: -; cdr3_aa: CASIGEIQPEAFF; cdr3_nt: TGTGCCAGCATTGGAGAGATCCAGCCTGAAGCTTTCTTT
cdr3_length: 15; v_call: TRBV6-6; d_call: -; j_call: TRBJ1-1; clone_size: -; cdr3_aa: CASSYSGRGGSEAFF; cdr3_nt: TGTGCCAGCAGTTACTCGGGGAGGGGAGGCTCTGAAGCTTTCTTT
cdr3_length: 15; v_call: TRBV25-1; d_call: TRBD1; j_call: TRBJ2-2; clone_size: -; cdr3_aa: CASTPGGLYTGELFF; cdr3_nt: TGTGCCAGCACCCCAGGGGGCCTCTACACCGGGGAGCTGTTTTTT
cdr3_length: 15; v_call: TRBV6-5; d_call: TRBD1; j_call: TRBJ1-3; clone_size: -; cdr3_aa: CASMRDSFSGNTIYF; cdr3_nt: TGTGCCAGCATGAGGGACAGCTTCTCTGGAAACACCATATATTTT
cdr3_length: 15; v_call: TRBV2; d_call: TRBD1; j_call: TRBJ2-5; clone_size: -; cdr3_aa: CASSEDRGPVETQYF; cdr3_nt: TGTGCCAGCAGCGAAGACAGGGGGCCGGTAGAGACCCAGTACTTC
cdr3_length: 13; v_call: TRBV19; d_call: TRBD1; j_call: TRBJ2-7; clone_size: -; cdr3_aa: CASGQGLSYEQYF; cdr3_nt: TGTGCCAGCGGACAGGGACTTTCCTACGAGCAGTACTTC
cdr3_length: 18; v_call: TRBV5-6; d_call: TRBD2; j_call: TRBJ2-1; clone_size: -; cdr3_aa: CASSSEGGGAPIWNEQFF; cdr3_nt: TGTGCCAGCAGCTCGGAAGGCGGGGGGGCTCCGATTTGGAATGAGCAGTTCTTC
cdr3_length: 16; v_call: TRBV11-2; d_call: -; j_call: TRBJ1-6; clone_size: -; cdr3_aa: CASSLGDFIGGSPLHF; cdr3_nt: TGTGCCAGCAGCTTAGGGGACTTCATCGGGGGATCACCCCTCCACTTT
cdr3_length: 15; v_call: TRBV6-2/TRBV6-3; d_call: TRBD2; j_call: TRBJ2-7; clone_size: once; cdr3_aa: CASSQASGELYEQYF; cdr3_nt: TGTGCCAGCAGCCAGGCTAGCGGGGAACTCTACGAGCAGTACTTC
cdr3_length: 14; v_call: TRBV5-1; d_call: -; j_call: TRBJ2-3; clone_size: -; cdr3_aa: CASSLVSDTDTQYF; cdr3_nt: TGCGCCAGCAGCTTGGTTAGCGACACAGATACGCAGTATTTT
cdr3_length: 14; v_call: TRBV30; d_call: -; j_call: TRBJ1-2; clone_size: -; cdr3_aa: CAWSVRGANYGYTF; cdr3_nt: TGTGCCTGGAGTGTCCGGGGGGCTAACTATGGCTACACCTTC
cdr3_length: 12; v_call: TRBV29-1; d_call: -; j_call: TRBJ1-1; clone_size: -; cdr3_aa: CSVVPRDTEAFF; cdr3_nt: TGCAGCGTTGTCCCCAGGGACACTGAAGCTTTCTTT
cdr3_length: 15; v_call: TRBV5-1; d_call: -; j_call: TRBJ1-1; clone_size: -; cdr3_aa: CARSLGGGANTEAFF; cdr3_nt: TGCGCCCGCAGCTTGGGTGGAGGGGCGAACACTGAAGCTTTCTTT
cdr3_length: 17; v_call: TRBV7-2; d_call: -; j_call: TRBJ2-3; clone_size: -; cdr3_aa: CASSLGPTGTSTDTQYF; cdr3_nt: TGTGCCAGCAGCTTAGGCCCTACGGGGACTAGCACAGATACGCAGTATTTT
cdr3_length: 18; v_call: TRBV14; d_call: TRBD1; j_call: TRBJ1-2; clone_size: once; cdr3_aa: CASSQDAWRDRGNYGYTF; cdr3_nt: TGTGCCAGCAGCCAAGACGCCTGGCGGGACAGGGGGAACTATGGCTACACCTTC
cdr3_length: 18; v_call: TRBV4-3; d_call: -; j_call: TRBJ1-5; clone_size: -; cdr3_aa: CASSQEPVGRFSNQPQHF; cdr3_nt: TGCGCCAGCAGCCAAGAACCCGTTGGCCGCTTTAGCAATCAGCCCCAGCATTTT